This T cell receptor (beta chain) appears in the sequencing data of a study of T cell responses to AZD1222 COVID-19 vaccine. Assay: immunoSEQ multiplex PCR; the TCRdb copy retains only in-frame clones and omits some. Of about 94,000 clones listed, around nine tenths were seen once; the top ten hold about an eighth. Germline V gene data show CDR1 as SGDLS and CDR2 as YYNGEE. V dropped 0 bases and J dropped 2 bases, with 14 bases sitting between them. This CDR3 is 16 amino acids long. This material consisted of peripheral blood, taken on day 0 of AZD1222 vaccination. The TCR sequence derives from an adult in good health. The chain recombines TRBV9 with TRBJ1-2, with a possible D match to TRBD1 (5 bases). The CDR3 coding sequence is TGTGCCAGCAGCGTAGCCCGACAGCGTCTGAACTATGGCTACACCTTC. This codes for CASSVARQRLNYGYTF.